This T cell receptor (beta chain) was sequenced during a study of blood T cell repertoires in COVID-19. The germline V gene encodes CDR1 SGHVS and CDR2 FNYEAQ. CDR3 length: 16 residues. The V gene end was trimmed by 5 bases and the J gene end by 5 bases; junction bases not matched to a gene: 11. TCRdb keeps only in-frame clones here, not all; method: immunoSEQ multiplex PCR. The sample contains about 240,000 clones, approximately 83% of which appear only once. The sequence came from a woman aged 35 to 49 who had been exposed to COVID-19. The source material was PBMCs or T cells enriched from blood (not recorded which). The chain couples TRBV7-6 to TRBJ1-4, with 7 positions matching TRBD1. The CDR3 bases are TGTGCCAGCAGCACCGGGAGACAGGGCCTCAATGAAAAACTGTTTTTT. This sequence encodes CASSTGRQGLNEKLFF.